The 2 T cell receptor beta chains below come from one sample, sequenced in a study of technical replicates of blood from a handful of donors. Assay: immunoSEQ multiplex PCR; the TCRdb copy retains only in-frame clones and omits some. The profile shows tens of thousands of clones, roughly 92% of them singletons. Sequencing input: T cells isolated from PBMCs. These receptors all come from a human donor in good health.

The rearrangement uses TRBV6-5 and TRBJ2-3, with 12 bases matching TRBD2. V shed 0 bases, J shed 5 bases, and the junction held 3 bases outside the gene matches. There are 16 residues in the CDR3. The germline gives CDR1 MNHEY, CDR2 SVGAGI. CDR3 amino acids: CASSYSASGREDTQYF. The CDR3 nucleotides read TGTGCCAGCAGTTACTCAGCTAGCGGGAGGGAAGATACGCAGTATTTT.

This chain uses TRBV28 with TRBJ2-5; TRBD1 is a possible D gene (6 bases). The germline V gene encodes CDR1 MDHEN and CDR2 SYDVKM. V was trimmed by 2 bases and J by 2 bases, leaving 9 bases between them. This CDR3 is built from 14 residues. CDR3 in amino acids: CASSLGDIQETQYF. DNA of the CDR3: TGTGCCAGCAGTTTAGGGGACATACAAGAGACCCAGTACTTC.